This T cell receptor (beta chain) was observed in a study of tumor T cells in aggressive B-cell lymphoma. The CDR3 extends over 14 amino acids. The germline gives CDR1 MNHEY, CDR2 SMNVEV (reference sequence). The V end lost 2 bases, the J end lost 2 bases, and 9 bases lay between the germline ends. Some clones are missing from TCRdb's copy, which holds only in-frame ones; the method was immunoSEQ multiplex PCR. This table holds thousands of clones, around 89% found once. The sequence derives from an adult with diffuse large B cell lymphoma. What was sequenced was tumor tissue. This chain connects TRBV27 to TRBJ2-5; D is unclear. The CDR3 DNA reads as TGTGCCAGCAGTTTAGGGCGAGAACAAGAGACCCAGTACTTC. This translates into CASSLGREQETQYF.